This record concerns one TCR beta chain sequence. Its antigen remains unknown. The sample originates from a study of T-cell memory formation after mild COVID-19. The CDR3 has 15 residues. Germline V gives CDR1 MGHRA, CDR2 YSYEKL. Trimming removed 1 base from V and 0 bases from J, with 7 bases in between. Study conclusions and caveats: Unconfirmed was the SARS-CoV-2 specificity of second-wave clones that peaked on day 37. Whereas later expanders leaned CD4+, clones contracting day 15 to 85 showed a balanced CD4/CD8 makeup. Pre-infection memory showed some responding clones, and this suggested that cross-reactive memory joined.

Each CDR3 protein is one row after TCRdb ran MiXCR on the 5' RACE reads. The sample comprises approximately 150,000 distinct CDR3 sequences, 13% of which are singletons, and approximately 3.4% rests with the top ten. The chain combines TRBV4-1 with TRBJ2-1; D not resolved. Material for sequencing was PBMCs or a T cell subset sorted from them (not recorded which). The TCR originated in a man younger than 30 who had mild COVID-19 (a few samples of this study predate the infection). Cell type and time point are not known. The CDR3 protein is CASSQVGSSYNEQFF. CDR3 sequence (DNA): TGCGCCAGCAGCCAAGTAGGAAGCTCCTACAATGAGCAGTTCTTC.